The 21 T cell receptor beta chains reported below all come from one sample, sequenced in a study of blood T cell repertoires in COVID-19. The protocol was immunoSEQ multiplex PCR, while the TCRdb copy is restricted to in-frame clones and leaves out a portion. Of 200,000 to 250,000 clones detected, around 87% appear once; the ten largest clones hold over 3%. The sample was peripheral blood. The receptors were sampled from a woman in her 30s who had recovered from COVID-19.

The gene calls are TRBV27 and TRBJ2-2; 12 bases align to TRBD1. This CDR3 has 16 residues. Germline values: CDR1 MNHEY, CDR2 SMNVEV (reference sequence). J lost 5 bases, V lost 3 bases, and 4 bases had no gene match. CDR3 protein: CASSFGTGGHTGELFF. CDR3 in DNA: TGTGCCAGCAGTTTTGGGACAGGGGGCCATACCGGGGAGCTGTTTTTT.

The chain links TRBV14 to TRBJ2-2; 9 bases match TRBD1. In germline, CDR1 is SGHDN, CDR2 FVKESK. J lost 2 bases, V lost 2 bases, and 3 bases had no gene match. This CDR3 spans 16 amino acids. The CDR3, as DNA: TGTGCCAGCAGCCAAATACAGGGGGCAAACACCGGGGAGCTGTTTTTT. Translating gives CASSQIQGANTGELFF.

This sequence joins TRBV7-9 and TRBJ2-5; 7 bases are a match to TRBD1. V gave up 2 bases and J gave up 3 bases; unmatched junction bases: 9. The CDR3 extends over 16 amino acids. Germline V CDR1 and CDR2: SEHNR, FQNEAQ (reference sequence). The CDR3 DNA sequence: TGTGCCAGCAGCTTAAGGGGGCCAGGGATCGAAGAGACCCAGTACTTC. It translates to CASSLRGPGIEETQYF.

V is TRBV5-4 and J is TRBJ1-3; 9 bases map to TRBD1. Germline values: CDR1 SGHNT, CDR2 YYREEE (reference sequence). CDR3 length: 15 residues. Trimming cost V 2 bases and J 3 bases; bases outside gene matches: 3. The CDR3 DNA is TGTGCCAGCAGCTTAAAGACAGGGGGTGGAAACACCATATATTTT. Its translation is CASSLKTGGGNTIYF.

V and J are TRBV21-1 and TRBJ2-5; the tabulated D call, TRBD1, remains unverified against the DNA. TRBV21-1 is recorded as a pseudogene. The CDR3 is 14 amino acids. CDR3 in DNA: TGTGCCAGCAGCAAAATGGGCTCGGTGGAGACCCAGTACTTC. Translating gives CASSKMGSVETQYF.

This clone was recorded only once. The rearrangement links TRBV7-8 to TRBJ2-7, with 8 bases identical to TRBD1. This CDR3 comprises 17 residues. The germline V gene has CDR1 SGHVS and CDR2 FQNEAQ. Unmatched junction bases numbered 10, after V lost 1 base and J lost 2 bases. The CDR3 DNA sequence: TGTGCCAGCAGCTTAGGGGACTGGGACAGGCATACCTACGAGCAGTACTTC. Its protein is CASSLGDWDRHTYEQYF.

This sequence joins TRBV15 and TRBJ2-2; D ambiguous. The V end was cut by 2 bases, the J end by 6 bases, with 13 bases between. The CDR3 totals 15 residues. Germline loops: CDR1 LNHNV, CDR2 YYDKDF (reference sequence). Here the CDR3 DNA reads TGTGCCACCAGCAGACTTACTCCCACCGCCGGGGAGCTGTTTTTT. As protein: CATSRLTPTAGELFF.

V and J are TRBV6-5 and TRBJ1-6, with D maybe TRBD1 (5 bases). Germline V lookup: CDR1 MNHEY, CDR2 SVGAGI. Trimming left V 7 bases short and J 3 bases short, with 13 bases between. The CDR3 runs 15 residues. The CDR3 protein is CASNHRTVYNSPLHF. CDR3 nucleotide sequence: TGTGCCAGCAACCACAGGACGGTCTATAATTCACCCCTCCACTTT.

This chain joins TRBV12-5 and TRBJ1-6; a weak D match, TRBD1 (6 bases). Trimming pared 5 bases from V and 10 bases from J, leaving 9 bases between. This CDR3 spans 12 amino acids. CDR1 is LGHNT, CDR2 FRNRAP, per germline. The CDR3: CASGQGRSPLHF. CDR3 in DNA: TGTGCTAGTGGTCAGGGGCGGTCACCCCTCCACTTT.

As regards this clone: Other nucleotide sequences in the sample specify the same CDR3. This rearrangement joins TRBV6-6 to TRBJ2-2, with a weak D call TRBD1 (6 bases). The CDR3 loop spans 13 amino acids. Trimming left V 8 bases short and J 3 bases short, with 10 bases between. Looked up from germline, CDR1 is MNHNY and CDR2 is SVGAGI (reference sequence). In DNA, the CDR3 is TGTGCCAGCGGGGGCGCGGACACCGGGGAGCTGTTTTTT. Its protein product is CASGGADTGELFF.

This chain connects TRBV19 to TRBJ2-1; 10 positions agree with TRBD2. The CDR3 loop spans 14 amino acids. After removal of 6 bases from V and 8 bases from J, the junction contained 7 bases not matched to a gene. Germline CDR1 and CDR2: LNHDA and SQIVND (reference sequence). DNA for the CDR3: TGTGCCAGTAGCACGGGACTAGCGTTGGATGAGCAGTTCTTC. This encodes CASSTGLALDEQFF.

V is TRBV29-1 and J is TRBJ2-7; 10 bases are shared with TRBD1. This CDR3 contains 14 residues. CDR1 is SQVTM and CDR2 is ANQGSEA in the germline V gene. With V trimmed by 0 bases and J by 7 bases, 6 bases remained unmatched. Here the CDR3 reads CSVEEGTGAGEQYF. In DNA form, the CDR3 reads TGCAGCGTTGAAGAGGGGACAGGGGCCGGTGAGCAGTACTTC.

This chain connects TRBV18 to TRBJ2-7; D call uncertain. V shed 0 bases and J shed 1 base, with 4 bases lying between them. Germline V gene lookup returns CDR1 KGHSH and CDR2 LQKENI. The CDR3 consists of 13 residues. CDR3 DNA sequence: TGTGCCAGCTCACCACCCTTATCCTACGAGCAGTACTTC. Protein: CASSPPLSYEQYF.

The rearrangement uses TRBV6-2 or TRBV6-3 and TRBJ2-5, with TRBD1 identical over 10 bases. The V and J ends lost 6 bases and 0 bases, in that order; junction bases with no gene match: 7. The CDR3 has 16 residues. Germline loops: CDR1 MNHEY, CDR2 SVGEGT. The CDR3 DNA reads TGTGCCAGCAGCCCCCGGGACAGGGGTCACCAAGAGACCCAGTACTTC. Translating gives CASSPRDRGHQETQYF.

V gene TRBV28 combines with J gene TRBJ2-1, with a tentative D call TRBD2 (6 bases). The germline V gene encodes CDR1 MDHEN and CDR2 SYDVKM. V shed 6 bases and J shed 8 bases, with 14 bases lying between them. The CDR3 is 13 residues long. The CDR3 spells CASSPRTTHEQFF. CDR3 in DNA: TGTGCCAGCAGCCCCAGGACTACTCATGAGCAGTTCTTC.

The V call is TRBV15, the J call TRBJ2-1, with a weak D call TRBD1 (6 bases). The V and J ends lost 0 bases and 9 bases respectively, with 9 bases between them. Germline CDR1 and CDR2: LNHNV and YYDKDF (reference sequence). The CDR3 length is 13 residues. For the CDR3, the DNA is TGTGCCACCAGCAGAGAATTGGGGGCTGAGCAGTTCTTC. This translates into CATSRELGAEQFF.

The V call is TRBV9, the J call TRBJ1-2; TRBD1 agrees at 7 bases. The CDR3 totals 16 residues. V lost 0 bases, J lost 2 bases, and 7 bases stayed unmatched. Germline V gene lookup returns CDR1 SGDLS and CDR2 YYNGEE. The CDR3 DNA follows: TGTGCCAGCAGCGTAGATTGGACAGGCCCAAACTATGGCTACACCTTC. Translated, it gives CASSVDWTGPNYGYTF.

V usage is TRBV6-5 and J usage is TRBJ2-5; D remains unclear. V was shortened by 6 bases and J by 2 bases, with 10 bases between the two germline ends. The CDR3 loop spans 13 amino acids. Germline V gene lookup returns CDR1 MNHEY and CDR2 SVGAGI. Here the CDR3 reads CASRGQLQETQYF. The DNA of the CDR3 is TGTGCCAGCAGGGGCCAGTTACAAGAGACCCAGTACTTC.

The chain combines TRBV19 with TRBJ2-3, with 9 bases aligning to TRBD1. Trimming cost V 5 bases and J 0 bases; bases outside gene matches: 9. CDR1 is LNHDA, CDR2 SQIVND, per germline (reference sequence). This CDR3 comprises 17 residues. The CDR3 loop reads CASSFGTGTLSTDTQYF. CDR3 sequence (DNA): TGTGCCAGTAGTTTCGGGACAGGGACCCTTAGCACAGATACGCAGTATTTT. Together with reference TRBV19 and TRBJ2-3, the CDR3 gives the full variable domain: DGGITQSPKYLFRKEGQNVTLSCEQNLNHDAMYWYRQDPGQGLRLIYYSQIVNDFQKGDIAEGYSVSREKKESFPLTVTSAQKNPTAFYLCASSFGTGTLSTDTQYFGPGTRLTVL.

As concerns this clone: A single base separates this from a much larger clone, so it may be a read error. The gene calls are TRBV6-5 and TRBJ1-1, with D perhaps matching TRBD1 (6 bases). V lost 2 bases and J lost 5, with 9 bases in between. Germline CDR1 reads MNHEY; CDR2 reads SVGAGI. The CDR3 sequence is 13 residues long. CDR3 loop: CASSYGGWTEAFF. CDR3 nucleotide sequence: TGTGCCAGCAGTTACGGGGGCTGGACTGAAGCTTTCTTT.

The CDR3: CASNGQRGEQFF. DNA for the CDR3: TGTGCCAGCAACGGACAAAGGGGTGAGCAGTTCTTC. The chain carries TRBV9 and TRBJ2-1, with D maybe TRBD1 (5 bases). Germline V gene sequence: CDR1 SGDLS, CDR2 YYNGEE. V lost 6 bases and J 9 bases, leaving 13 bases between the germline ends. The CDR3 loop spans 12 amino acids.